These 21 T cell receptor beta chains originate from one sample sequenced in a study of blood T cell repertoires in COVID-19 (dated by TCRdb to 2020 to 2022). To prepare the library, the immunoSEQ multiplex PCR assay was applied. Sourced from immuneACCESS, this table was stored by TCRdb with only in-frame sequences that have V and J called. A share of the clones is absent; for the studies checked, an unresolved V gene accounts for under half, and the remainder has no known explanation. Counted in this sample were some 140,000 clones; about 80% of them appeared once. About 12% of the sample is in the top ten clones. Input material: peripheral blood. These receptors were taken from a woman aged 60-75 years with COVID-19, enrolled during active disease.

The chain couples TRBV18 to TRBJ2-3, with D tentatively TRBD2 (6 bases). Trimming cost V 0 bases and J 4 bases, with 8 bases left between them. In germline, CDR1 is KGHSH, CDR2 LQKENI. CDR3 length: 14 amino acids. CDR3 loop: CASSPPGLPDTQYF. In DNA form, the CDR3 reads TGTGCCAGCTCACCACCGGGACTCCCAGATACGCAGTATTTT.

The rearrangement joins TRBV19 to TRBJ1-1, with a weak D call TRBD1 (5 bases). Trimming pared 4 bases from V and 4 bases from J, leaving 13 bases between. Germline CDR1 reads LNHDA; CDR2 reads SQIVND (reference sequence). This CDR3 region has 14 residues. In DNA, the CDR3 is TGTGCCAGTAGTAACCAGGGAGGGGTCACTGAAGCTTTCTTT. Amino acid sequence: CASSNQGGVTEAFF.

The CDR3 reads CASSRNRESREQYF. In nucleotides, the CDR3 is TGTGCCAGCTCACGCAACAGGGAGTCGCGCGAGCAGTACTTC. The rearrangement links TRBV18 to TRBJ2-7; perhaps TRBD1 as D (6 bases). V shed 4 bases and J shed 6 bases, with 16 bases lying between them. Germline V gene lookup returns CDR1 KGHSH and CDR2 LQKENI. There are 14 residues in the CDR3.

The chain links TRBV14 to TRBJ2-7; TRBD2 matches at 7 bases. The CDR3 covers 17 residues. Germline values: CDR1 SGHDN, CDR2 FVKESK. The V gene end was trimmed by 2 bases and the J gene end by 2 bases; junction bases not matched to a gene: 12. CDR3 in DNA: TGTGCCAGCAGCCAATTGGGTCTGGGCGGGAGACCCTACGAGCAGTACTTC. Amino acid sequence: CASSQLGLGGRPYEQYF. Complete variable domain (other parts from reference TRBV14 and TRBJ2-7): EAGVTQFPSHSVIEKGQTVTLRCDPISGHDNLYWYRRVMGKEIKFLLHFVKESKQDESGMPNNRFLAERTGGTYSTLKVQPAELEDSGVYFCASSQLGLGGRPYEQYFGPGTRLTVT.

The V gene is TRBV5-1, the J gene TRBJ1-1; 10 bases fit TRBD1. Germline CDR1 and CDR2: SGHRS and YFSETQ. The ends lost 2 bases at V and 3 bases at J; junction bases unmatched: 7. The CDR3 is 16 amino acids. The CDR3 DNA sequence: TGCGCCAGCAGCTTCAATGACAGGGGGCCGGACACTGAAGCTTTCTTT. Its protein is CASSFNDRGPDTEAFF.

The chain couples TRBV20-1 to TRBJ1-1; D gene ambiguous. The CDR3 has 11 residues. With 6 bases removed from V and 7 bases from J, the gap between germline ends came to 12 bases. CDR1 and CDR2 from the germline V gene are DFQATT and SNEGSKA (reference sequence). The CDR3 reads CSAHERREAFF. CDR3 bases: TGCAGTGCGCATGAGCGGCGTGAAGCTTTCTTT.

This clone was counted a few times. The V call is TRBV6-5, the J call TRBJ1-5; TRBD1 matches 7 bases. Germline V gene data show CDR1 as MNHEY and CDR2 as SVGAGI. The CDR3 runs to 15 residues. V gave up 6 bases and J gave up 2 bases; unmatched junction bases: 7. CDR3 bases: TGTGCCAGCAGCCCCGACAGGGTTCGCAATCAGCCCCAGCATTTT. Translated: CASSPDRVRNQPQHF.

The chain combines TRBV7-9 with TRBJ1-1, with no clear D. The V end was cut by 1 base, the J end by 10 bases, with 13 bases between. The CDR3 runs 13 residues. CDR1 and CDR2 (germline): SEHNR, FQNEAQ (reference sequence). The DNA for the CDR3 is TGTGCCAGCAGCTTAGAGGTCGGCGGCGGAGCTTTCTTT. This translates into CASSLEVGGGAFF.

V is TRBV14 and J is TRBJ2-5; the match to TRBD1 covers 7 bases. Germline V lookup: CDR1 SGHDN, CDR2 FVKESK. The CDR3 contains 14 residues. V dropped 3 bases and J dropped 2; count of bases not matched to a gene: 3. As DNA, the CDR3 is TGTGCCAGCAGCCAGAACAGGGGTCAAGAGACCCAGTACTTC. Translated: CASSQNRGQETQYF.

In its sample, this clone was seen once. This chain uses TRBV3-1 (or the pseudogene TRBV3-2) with TRBJ2-1; D is perhaps TRBD2 (6 bases). Per germline, CDR1 LGHDT and CDR2 YNNKEL (reference sequence). V was clipped by 4 bases and J by 4 bases, with 8 bases between them. The CDR3 covers 13 residues. The DNA of the CDR3 is TGTGCCAGCAGCCCGGACTATTACAATGAGCAGTTCTTC. It translates to CASSPDYYNEQFF.

The CDR3 DNA is TGTGCCACCAGTTCCGGGTGGGGACAGCGGAACACCGGGGAGCTGTTTTTT. It translates to CATSSGWGQRNTGELFF. The chain employs TRBV24-1 and TRBJ2-2, with 7 bases lining up with TRBD1. CDR3 length equals 17 residues. The germline CDR1 and CDR2 sequences are KGHDR and SFDVKD. V lost 6 bases and J lost 1; bases outside the gene matches: 10.

This chain joins TRBV7-8 and TRBJ1-1, with a possible D match to TRBD1 (5 bases). This CDR3 region has 12 residues. Germline loops: CDR1 SGHVS, CDR2 FQNEAQ. Trimming removed 4 bases from V and 7 bases from J, with 10 bases in between. The DNA of the CDR3 is TGTGCCAGCAGCTATAGACAGCGTGAAGCTTTCTTT. This gives the protein CASSYRQREAFF.

The rearrangement uses TRBV24-1 and TRBJ2-5; D remains unclear. Germline V gene lookup returns CDR1 KGHDR and CDR2 SFDVKD. Trimming pared 3 bases from V and 5 bases from J, leaving 9 bases between. The CDR3 runs to 13 residues. Here the CDR3 reads CATSDTGWETQYF. The DNA for the CDR3 is TGTGCCACCAGTGATACGGGTTGGGAGACCCAGTACTTC.

This clone was seen just once. The chain couples TRBV19 to TRBJ1-5; D ambiguous. Trimming pared 0 bases from V and 2 bases from J, leaving 5 bases between. The CDR3 has 14 residues. CDR1 is LNHDA, CDR2 SQIVND, per germline (reference sequence). The CDR3 sequence: CASSIDLGNQPQHF. In DNA form, the CDR3 reads TGTGCCAGTAGTATAGATCTAGGCAATCAGCCCCAGCATTTT.

This sequence joins TRBV18 and TRBJ2-4, with 10 bases that match TRBD1. V shed 6 bases and J 0 bases; nucleotides not matched to a gene: 8. There are 17 residues in the CDR3. Germline-derived CDR1 and CDR2 are KGHSH and LQKENI. CDR3 DNA: TGTGCCAGCTCGATCGACAGGGGGCCTCTAGCCAAAAACATTCAGTACTTC. This sequence encodes CASSIDRGPLAKNIQYF.

The chain employs TRBV12-5 and TRBJ1-5, with a possible D match to TRBD1 (6 bases). Germline CDR1 is LGHNT and CDR2 is FRNRAP. V was trimmed by 2 bases and J by 5 bases, leaving 10 bases between them. CDR3 size: 14 residues. CDR3 coding DNA: TGTGCTAGTGGTTTGTCCCACAGGGATCAGCCCCAGCATTTT. This codes for CASGLSHRDQPQHF.

This clone was found a few times. The chain has TRBV9 and TRBJ1-1; D is unclear. The V end was cut by 4 bases, the J end by 7 bases, with 14 bases between. Germline lookup yields CDR1 SGDLS and CDR2 YYNGEE. The CDR3 is 13 amino acids. CDR3 amino acids: CASSSPPLSEAFF. The CDR3 coding sequence is TGTGCCAGCAGCTCACCGCCGTTGAGTGAAGCTTTCTTT.

The chain carries TRBV15 and TRBJ1-1; 9 bases agree with TRBD1. This CDR3 comprises 13 residues. With 5 bases clipped from V and 11 bases from J, the junction kept 9 bases outside the gene matches. Germline V CDR1 and CDR2: LNHNV, YYDKDF (reference sequence). In DNA form, the CDR3 reads TGTGCCACCAGCCTTAACACGGGACAGGGCGCTTTCTTT. Amino acids: CATSLNTGQGAFF.

The chain links TRBV7-8 to TRBJ2-5; D uncertain. CDR3 size: 14 residues. Germline values: CDR1 SGHVS, CDR2 FQNEAQ. V shed 2 bases and J shed 1 base, with 8 bases lying between them. The CDR3 nucleotides read TGTGCCAGCAGCTTAAACTCGGTCCAAGAGACCCAGTACTTC. This codes for CASSLNSVQETQYF. The full variable domain, rest sourced from reference TRBV7-8 and TRBJ2-5, is GAGVSQSPRYKVAKRGQDVALRCDPISGHVSLFWYQQALGQGPEFLTYFQNEAQLDKSGLPSDRFFAERPEGSVSTLKIQRTQQEDSAVYLCASSLNSVQETQYFGPGTRLLVL.

About this clone itself: In the same sample, other DNA sequences code for this CDR3. The V call is TRBV6-5, the J call TRBJ1-2, with 7 nucleotides matching TRBD1. CDR3 length: 13 amino acids. The V gene's germline CDR1 is MNHEY and CDR2 SVGAGI. V dropped 0 bases and J dropped 7; count of bases not matched to a gene: 2. The CDR3 DNA is TGTGCCAGCAGTTACTCGACAGGGTTTGGCTACACCTTC. Translation: CASSYSTGFGYTF.

This clone was counted once. The rearrangement joins TRBV5-1 to TRBJ1-1, with D perhaps matching TRBD1 (5 bases). This CDR3 contains 15 residues. The germline CDR1 and CDR2 sequences are SGHRS and YFSETQ. Trimming removed 4 bases at V and 4 bases at J, with 17 bases between. CDR3: CASSGARGSGTEAFF. For the CDR3, the DNA is TGCGCCAGCAGCGGGGCCCGGGGGTCGGGCACTGAAGCTTTCTTT.